The next 28 T cell receptor beta chains were all read from a single sample in a study of blood T cell repertoires in COVID-19 (dated by TCRdb to the early 2020s). The method behind the library was the immunoSEQ multiplex PCR assay. The table was pulled from immuneACCESS by TCRdb, which kept in-frame rearrangements only. Such tables lose some clones; where checked, under half of the loss comes from unresolved V genes, and the rest has no known cause. For this sample the table gives 150,000 to 200,000 clones, of which over 75% were detected only once. The ten largest clones represent approximately 5.1% of the sample. Sequenced material: PBMCs or T cells enriched from blood (not recorded which). The receptors shown here come from a woman in her 40s with acute COVID-19.

This rearrangement joins TRBV5-1 to TRBJ1-6, with a tentative D call TRBD1 (6 bases). From germline, CDR1 is SGHRS and CDR2 YFSETQ. Trimming removed 4 bases at V and 5 bases at J, with 16 bases between. This CDR3 has 16 amino acids. DNA of the CDR3: TGCGCCAGCAGCCCGGGACAAGGGCCGAATAATTCACCCCTCCACTTT. This gives the protein CASSPGQGPNNSPLHF.

V usage is TRBV2 and J usage is TRBJ1-1, with 11 positions matching TRBD1. Germline-derived CDR1 and CDR2 are SNHLY and FYNNEI. Trimming removed 7 bases from V and 8 bases from J; junction bases left unmatched: 3. This CDR3 spans 12 amino acids. The CDR3 is CASMGDRGEAFF. CDR3 sequence (DNA): TGTGCCAGCATGGGGGACAGGGGGGAAGCTTTCTTT.

The chain combines TRBV7-9 with TRBJ1-1, with TRBD1 identical over 7 bases. Germline trimming cut 7 bases from V and 5 bases from J; bases unmatched to any gene: 10. CDR1 SEHNR and CDR2 FQNEAQ come from the germline V gene (reference sequence). The CDR3 loop spans 14 amino acids. The CDR3 DNA reads TGTGCCAGCAATTCTGGGCAGGGGGATACTGAAGCTTTCTTT. Its protein is CASNSGQGDTEAFF. The entire variable domain, with the rest obtained from reference TRBV7-9 and TRBJ1-1, is as follows: DTGVSQNPRHKITKRGQNVTFRCDPISEHNRLYWYRQTLGQGPEFLTYFQNEAQLEKSRLLSDRFSAERPKGSFSTLEIQRTEQGDSAMYLCASNSGQGDTEAFFGQGTRLTVV.

The chain uses TRBV9 and TRBJ1-1; 9 nucleotides agree with TRBD1. The V and J ends lost 3 bases and 4 bases, in that order; junction bases with no gene match: 7. This CDR3 comprises 15 residues. Per germline, CDR1 SGDLS and CDR2 YYNGEE. This CDR3 is CASSASGTGSTEAFF. The CDR3 nucleotides read TGTGCCAGCAGCGCCTCCGGGACAGGGAGCACTGAAGCTTTCTTT.

This chain connects TRBV5-5 to TRBJ2-1; a weak D match, TRBD2 (5 bases). Germline-derived CDR1 and CDR2 are SGHKS and YYEKEE (reference sequence). V lost 2 bases and J lost 0, with 12 bases in between. The CDR3 totals 16 residues. In DNA form, the CDR3 reads TGTGCCAGCAGCTTCGGAGCTAGCTTCTCCTACAATGAGCAGTTCTTC. Translation: CASSFGASFSYNEQFF.

The chain couples TRBV5-8 to TRBJ2-7; D might be TRBD2 (6 bases). V was trimmed by 4 bases and J by 9 bases, leaving 23 bases between them. The CDR3 covers 15 residues. The germline V gene encodes CDR1 SGHTS and CDR2 YDEGEE. CDR3 region: CASSPTLGPWGVQYF. The CDR3 bases are TGTGCCAGCAGCCCCACACTCGGTCCCTGGGGGGTGCAGTACTTC. Together with reference TRBV5-8 and TRBJ2-7, the CDR3 gives the full variable domain: EAGVTQSPTHLIKTRGQQATLRCSPISGHTSVYWYQQALGLGLQFLLWYDEGEERNRGNFPPRFSGRQFPNYSSELNVNALELEDSALYLCASSPTLGPWGVQYFGPGTRLTVT.

The CDR3 loop is CASSLAGGPYEQYF. CDR3 DNA: TGTGCCAGCAGCTTAGCGGGGGGTCCCTACGAGCAGTACTTC. The chain recombines TRBV7-2 with TRBJ2-7, with D possibly TRBD2 on 6 matching bases. Germline V gene sequence: CDR1 SGHTA, CDR2 FQGNSA. Trimming cost V 0 bases and J 2 bases, with 8 bases left between them. The CDR3 extends over 14 amino acids.

This chain connects TRBV12-5 to TRBJ2-5; D gene ambiguous. The V gene's germline CDR1 is LGHNT and CDR2 FRNRAP. Trimming stripped 0 bases from V and 4 bases from J, with 6 bases between. CDR3 length equals 13 residues. CDR3 in amino acids: CASGLVQRETQYF. CDR3 in DNA: TGTGCTAGTGGTTTGGTGCAGCGAGAGACCCAGTACTTC.

The chain couples TRBV6-5 to TRBJ2-3, with D possibly being TRBD2 (5 bases). The CDR3 length is 14 residues. Germline-derived CDR1 and CDR2 are MNHEY and SVGAGI. Trimming took 4 bases from V and 0 from J, leaving 8 bases between them. As DNA, the CDR3 is TGTGCCAGCAGTTTAGCGTATAGCACAGATACGCAGTATTTT. Its protein is CASSLAYSTDTQYF.

This clone was seen only a few times. J is TRBJ2-2 and V is TRBV20-1; D is unclear. The CDR3 sequence is 11 residues long. The V gene's germline CDR1 is DFQATT and CDR2 SNEGSKA (reference sequence). Trimming stripped 5 bases from V and 4 bases from J, with 5 bases between. This CDR3 is CSAYITGELFF. The CDR3 DNA follows: TGCAGTGCTTATATCACCGGGGAGCTGTTTTTT.

The chain is built from TRBV5-1 and TRBJ1-1, with 7 bases aligning to TRBD1. V was clipped by 4 bases and J by 1 base; unmatched bases: 7. The CDR3 spans 15 residues. The germline V gene has CDR1 SGHRS and CDR2 YFSETQ. CDR3 region: CASSPRGQPNTEAFF. Here the CDR3 DNA reads TGCGCCAGCAGCCCGCGGGGACAGCCGAACACTGAAGCTTTCTTT.

The chain joins TRBV19 to TRBJ1-4; 9 nucleotides match TRBD1. This CDR3 region has 16 residues. Germline-derived CDR1 and CDR2 are LNHDA and SQIVND (reference sequence). V lost 5 bases and J lost 4; bases outside the gene matches: 8. CDR3 sequence (DNA): TGTGCCAGTAGTCCGGGACAGGGAGTAGGTAATGAAAAACTGTTTTTT. Protein sequence: CASSPGQGVGNEKLFF.

This chain links TRBV20-1 with TRBJ2-7, with D hard to call. Trimming took 4 bases from V and 5 from J, leaving 9 bases between them. The CDR3 covers 11 residues. Germline V gives CDR1 DFQATT, CDR2 SNEGSKA (reference sequence). Here the CDR3 reads CSATRGHEQYF. DNA for the CDR3: TGCAGTGCTACCCGCGGCCACGAGCAGTACTTC.

CDR3 in amino acids: CASSSRGLNTEAFF. The CDR3 DNA reads TGTGCCAGCAGCTCCCGGGGGTTGAACACTGAAGCTTTCTTT. The gene calls are TRBV7-9 and TRBJ1-1; a possible D gene is TRBD1 (5 bases). CDR3 size: 14 residues. Germline assignment: CDR1 SEHNR and CDR2 FQNEAQ (reference sequence). The V end was cut by 4 bases, the J end by 0 bases, with 9 bases between.

This chain uses TRBV28 with TRBJ1-2; a weak D match, TRBD1 (5 bases). Between the trimmed V and J ends, which lost 5 bases and 4 bases, there was a span of 11 bases. Germline V CDR1 and CDR2: MDHEN, SYDVKM. The CDR3 spans 13 residues. CDR3 in DNA: TGTGCCAGCAGTGGGGGAGGCTCCTATGGCTACACCTTC. It is translated as CASSGGGSYGYTF.

The chain joins TRBV18 to TRBJ2-2; D may be TRBD2 (5 bases). This CDR3 has 16 amino acids. V gave up 3 bases and J gave up 5 bases, with 16 bases separating them. CDR1 and CDR2 from the germline V gene are KGHSH and LQKENI. The CDR3 protein is CASSPSAPSRTGELFF. CDR3 DNA: TGTGCCAGCTCACCCTCTGCGCCTAGCCGAACCGGGGAGCTGTTTTTT.

This clone has just a few counts. The chain uses TRBV25-1 and TRBJ1-2; D ambiguous. In germline, CDR1 is MGHDK, CDR2 SYGVNS. The CDR3 length is 15 residues. V shed 4 bases and J shed 7 bases, with 19 bases lying between them. CDR3 coding DNA: TGTGCCAGCAGTGTCTCAGGCTTAGGCTCGTTTGGCTACACCTTC. It is translated as CASSVSGLGSFGYTF.

The genes are TRBV11-3 and TRBJ2-1, with a weak D call TRBD2 (6 bases). Trimming took off 4 bases at V and 4 bases at J, with 11 bases between the two ends. Looked up from germline, CDR1 is SGHNT and CDR2 is YENEEA. The CDR3 is made up of 14 amino acids. The DNA for the CDR3 is TGTGCCAGCAGCTCGGCAGGACTATACAATGAGCAGTTCTTC. It encodes CASSSAGLYNEQFF.

The gene calls are TRBV9 and TRBJ1-1, with D perhaps matching TRBD1 (5 bases). Germline assignment: CDR1 SGDLS and CDR2 YYNGEE. V was cut by 3 bases and J by 4 bases, with 13 bases left in between. The CDR3 sequence is 14 residues long. CDR3 DNA: TGTGCCAGCAGCGAGGGAGGGGCCGGCACTGAAGCTTTCTTT. Protein product: CASSEGGAGTEAFF.

J is TRBJ2-6 and V is TRBV10-3; the D gene is possibly TRBD2 (6 bases). CDR3 size: 15 residues. Trimming pared 10 bases from V and 5 bases from J, leaving 18 bases between. Germline CDR1 and CDR2: ENHRY and SYGVKD. This CDR3 is CATADGTLRANVLTF. The CDR3 bases are TGTGCCACCGCGGACGGGACTCTGCGGGCCAACGTCCTGACTTTC.

The chain has TRBV6-2 or TRBV6-3 and TRBJ2-2; maybe TRBD1 (5 bases). CDR1 and CDR2 (germline): MNHEY, SVGEGT. Trimming took 0 bases from V and 4 from J, leaving 12 bases between them. CDR3 size: 16 residues. The DNA of the CDR3 is TGTGCCAGCAGTTACTCGGCAGGGCAGAGCACCGGGGAGCTGTTTTTT. This translates into CASSYSAGQSTGELFF.

The chain is built from TRBV19 and TRBJ2-1, with D unresolved. In germline, CDR1 is LNHDA, CDR2 SQIVND (reference sequence). This CDR3 region has 14 residues. Trimming removed 7 bases from V and 3 bases from J, with 13 bases in between. DNA for the CDR3: TGTGCCAGTATGAAGGAGAGTGGCTACAATGAGCAGTTCTTC. Protein: CASMKESGYNEQFF.

In its sample, this clone was seen a few times. The genes are TRBV5-1 and TRBJ2-2, with a weak D call TRBD1 (5 bases). This CDR3 spans 16 amino acids. V was cut by 2 bases and J by 2 bases, with 13 bases left in between. Germline values: CDR1 SGHRS, CDR2 YFSETQ. The CDR3 DNA reads as TGCGCCAGCAGCTTAGATTACAGGAGCAACACCGGGGAGCTGTTTTTT. Translation: CASSLDYRSNTGELFF.

This clone was seen only a few times. The chain is built from TRBV5-4 and TRBJ2-2, with 12 bases lining up with TRBD2. This CDR3 is built from 17 residues. After removal of 0 bases from V and 1 base from J, the junction contained 1 base not matched to a gene. From germline, CDR1 is SGHNT and CDR2 YYREEE (reference sequence). The CDR3 nucleotides read TGTGCCAGCAGCTTGGTGACTAGCGGGAGGAACACCGGGGAGCTGTTTTTT. Residues: CASSLVTSGRNTGELFF.

The rearrangement joins TRBV10-3 to TRBJ1-4; a weak D match, TRBD1 (6 bases). The V and J ends lost 2 bases and 0 bases respectively, with 10 bases between them. From germline, CDR1 is ENHRY and CDR2 SYGVKD. The CDR3 sequence is 16 residues long. CDR3 loop: CAISEEGGSTNEKLFF. DNA for the CDR3: TGTGCCATCAGTGAGGAAGGGGGATCAACTAATGAAAAACTGTTTTTT.

The chain combines TRBV3-1 (or the pseudogene TRBV3-2) with TRBJ1-2; maybe TRBD1 (5 bases). The CDR3 consists of 12 residues. The V gene lost 8 bases and the J gene lost 3 bases, with 10 bases spanning the gap. CDR1 is LGHDT, CDR2 YNNKEL, per germline (reference sequence). CDR3 sequence: CASAGLDYGYTF. CDR3 DNA sequence: TGTGCCAGCGCAGGGCTGGACTATGGCTACACCTTC.

The V call is TRBV28, the J call TRBJ1-1; D perhaps matches TRBD1 (6 bases). Trimming removed 7 bases from V and 1 base from J, with 19 bases in between. In germline, CDR1 is MDHEN, CDR2 SYDVKM. CDR3 size: 16 residues. As DNA, the CDR3 is TGTGCCAGCACCCCATCGAGGGGGGGCCCGAACACTGAAGCTTTCTTT. It codes for CASTPSRGGPNTEAFF.

The chain has TRBV30 and TRBJ1-2, with no clear D. Germline loops: CDR1 GTSNPN, CDR2 SVGIG (reference sequence). This CDR3 is 14 amino acids long. V lost 0 bases, J lost 3 bases, and 11 bases lay in between. The CDR3 nucleotides are TGTGCCTGGAGTGTATCCCAGGTCTACTATGGCTACACCTTC. It is translated as CAWSVSQVYYGYTF.